The 25 T cell receptor beta chains below were found in one sample sequenced in a study of T cell changes during pregnancy in multiple sclerosis. Libraries were prepared by immunoSEQ multiplex PCR; TCRdb keeps only in-frame clonotypes and omits some of them. The sample holds about 62,000 clones; about 93% are singletons and the top ten take 3.2%. The input for sequencing was CD8+ T cells from peripheral blood mononuclear cells, taken in the second trimester of pregnancy. The source is a female donor with multiple sclerosis, enrolled in a pregnancy study.

This chain connects TRBV27 to TRBJ2-1, with D possibly TRBD1 on 6 matching bases. The CDR3 is 17 residues long. V shed 1 base and J shed 6 bases, with 19 bases lying between them. Germline CDR1 reads MNHEY; CDR2 reads SMNVEV (reference sequence). As DNA, the CDR3 is TGTGCCAGCAGTTTATACCAGACAGGTGGCGGTTTCAATGAGCAGTTCTTC. It is translated as CASSLYQTGGGFNEQFF.

The chain is built from TRBV5-7 and TRBJ2-7, with TRBD2 matching over 10 bases. TRBV5-7 belongs to the ORF category, with a function that is uncertain. Trimming removed 1 base from V and 2 bases from J; junction bases left unmatched: 3. This CDR3 has 15 residues. The CDR3 region has the DNA TGTGCCAGCAGCTTGACTAGCGGGGTCCCCTACGAGCAGTACTTC. Amino acids: CASSLTSGVPYEQYF.

The CDR3 is CASSPQRGRPYNEQFF. CDR3 in DNA: TGTGCCAGCAGCCCCCAGCGGGGGCGCCCCTACAATGAGCAGTTCTTC. The chain has TRBV5-6 and TRBJ2-1; 8 bases line up with TRBD2. V was clipped by 4 bases and J by 2 bases; unmatched bases: 8. Per germline, CDR1 SGHDT and CDR2 YYEEEE. The CDR3 extends over 16 amino acids.

The chain couples TRBV10-3 to TRBJ1-2, with 9 bases aligning to TRBD1. J gave up 5 bases and V 7 bases, and 14 bases lay outside the gene matches. The V gene's germline CDR1 is ENHRY and CDR2 SYGVKD. The CDR3 has 16 residues. CDR3 DNA sequence: TGTGCCATCAAAGGGACAGGGCACAAGGGCGGGTATGGCTACACCTTC. Amino acid sequence: CAIKGTGHKGGYGYTF.

The chain combines TRBV9 with TRBJ1-5; no clear D gene. Germline CDR1 and CDR2: SGDLS and YYNGEE. This CDR3 contains 13 residues. V was clipped by 3 bases and J by 2 bases, with 6 bases between them. CDR3 sequence (DNA): TGTGCCAGCAGCGATAGCGGCAATCAGCCCCAGCATTTT. Translated, it gives CASSDSGNQPQHF.

This chain uses TRBV5-6 with TRBJ1-1; D is ambiguous. Germline loops: CDR1 SGHDT, CDR2 YYEEEE. Between the trimmed V and J ends, which lost 3 bases and 4 bases, there was a span of 7 bases. The CDR3 is 12 residues long. The CDR3 DNA reads as TGTGCCAGCAGCTCGGGAACCACTGAAGCTTTCTTT. It specifies CASSSGTTEAFF.

The chain uses TRBV19 and TRBJ2-7, with 7 positions matching TRBD2. The CDR3 runs 13 residues. The V gene's germline CDR1 is LNHDA and CDR2 SQIVND (reference sequence). V gave up 3 bases and J gave up 7 bases; unmatched junction bases: 6. The CDR3 is CASSISGGGEQYF. For the CDR3, the DNA is TGTGCCAGTAGTATCTCCGGGGGAGGGGAGCAGTACTTC.

The rearrangement joins TRBV6-1 to TRBJ2-7, with TRBD1 identical over 9 bases. Per the germline V gene, CDR1 is MNHNS and CDR2 is SASEGT. CDR3 size: 14 residues. The V segment lost 6 bases and the J segment 2 bases; nucleotides outside the gene matches: 5. This chain's CDR3 is CASSYGTGPYEQYF. The CDR3 nucleotides read TGTGCCAGCAGCTACGGGACAGGGCCCTACGAGCAGTACTTC.

This clone has a count of ten or more. The CDR3 region is CAISARTLGNTIYF. The CDR3 DNA reads as TGTGCCATCAGTGCCCGGACACTAGGAAACACCATATATTTT. The chain uses TRBV10-3 and TRBJ1-3; D is possibly TRBD1 (5 bases). The CDR3 sequence is 14 residues long. Germline lookup yields CDR1 ENHRY and CDR2 SYGVKD. The ends were cut back, 4 bases at V and 4 bases at J, with 11 bases in the middle.

The rearrangement links TRBV10-3 to TRBJ2-7, with D possibly TRBD2 on 6 matching bases. V was pared by 11 bases and J by 7 bases, with 21 bases between. The CDR3 contains 13 residues. The germline CDR1 and CDR2 sequences are ENHRY and SYGVKD. CDR3 sequence: CAAGGSEGKEQYF. The DNA for the CDR3 is TGTGCCGCTGGCGGGTCGGAGGGGAAAGAGCAGTACTTC.

This clone was observed a few times. The V call is TRBV28, the J call TRBJ1-5; no clear D gene. The CDR3 length is 14 residues. Germline V gene lookup returns CDR1 MDHEN and CDR2 SYDVKM. V was shortened by 3 bases and J by 4 bases, with 10 bases between the two germline ends. The CDR3 DNA reads TGTGCCAGCAGTTTTTTGGTACAGAATCAGCCCCAGCATTTT. This codes for CASSFLVQNQPQHF.

The V gene is TRBV29-1, the J gene TRBJ1-2, with D hard to call. With 4 bases removed from V and 0 bases from J, the gap between germline ends came to 9 bases. The CDR3 runs to 13 residues. The V gene's germline CDR1 is SQVTM and CDR2 ANQGSEA. CDR3 sequence reads: CSVVDTANYGYTF. The CDR3, as DNA: TGCAGCGTTGTAGACACAGCTAACTATGGCTACACCTTC.

In its sample, this clone was seen once. The chain links TRBV7-9 to TRBJ2-4; 9 bases map to TRBD1. Germline assignment: CDR1 SEHNR and CDR2 FQNEAQ (reference sequence). Losses at the gene ends were 5 bases for V and 2 bases for J; bases not matched to a gene: 4. This CDR3 has 15 residues. CDR3: CASSGQGRPKNIQYF. DNA for the CDR3: TGTGCCAGCAGCGGACAGGGGAGGCCCAAAAACATTCAGTACTTC.

This chain joins TRBV7-9 and TRBJ2-7; 14 nucleotides align to TRBD2. The V gene's germline CDR1 is SEHNR and CDR2 FQNEAQ (reference sequence). The CDR3 extends over 14 amino acids. Trimming cost V 5 bases and J 6 bases; bases outside gene matches: 3. The CDR3 DNA is TGTGCCAGCAGCGCAGGACTAGCGGGAGGCGAGCAGTACTTC. Translation gives CASSAGLAGGEQYF.

A remark on this clone: Its ends do not fully match the called genes, so a read error is possible. The chain carries TRBV7-9 and TRBJ2-3, with 10 bases matching TRBD2. Germline CDR1 reads SEHNR; CDR2 reads FQNEAQ (reference sequence). This CDR3 region has 11 residues. The CDR3 loop is CASSLKIAGGF. The DNA of the CDR3 is TGTGCCAGCAGCTTGAAGATAGCGGGGGGTTTT.

The chain carries TRBV7-8 and TRBJ2-5; 9 bases are shared with TRBD2. CDR3 length: 17 amino acids. Germline values: CDR1 SGHVS, CDR2 FQNEAQ. Germline trimming cut 2 bases from V and 5 bases from J; bases unmatched to any gene: 12. The CDR3 DNA reads as TGTGCCAGCAGCTTACCTGTTAGCGGGAGCTCGATTGAGACCCAGTACTTC. Translating it yields CASSLPVSGSSIETQYF.

CDR3: CASRGGSPYNEQFF. For the CDR3, the DNA is TGTGCCAGCAGGGGCGGGAGCCCCTACAATGAGCAGTTCTTC. This sequence joins TRBV27 and TRBJ2-1; TRBD2 agrees at 7 bases. The trim removed 6 bases at V and 2 bases at J, leaving 4 bases unmatched. The CDR3 extends over 14 amino acids. Looked up from germline, CDR1 is MNHEY and CDR2 is SMNVEV (reference sequence).

The chain links TRBV6-1 to TRBJ1-1; 7 bases are shared with TRBD1. Germline values: CDR1 MNHNS, CDR2 SASEGT. CDR3 length: 16 residues. Trimming took 4 bases from V and 1 from J; bases not matched to a gene: 9. CDR3 sequence: CASSAKAGGQNTEAFF. CDR3 in DNA: TGTGCCAGCAGTGCAAAAGCAGGGGGGCAGAACACTGAAGCTTTCTTT.

The chain carries TRBV27 and TRBJ1-1, with D possibly matching TRBD1 (6 bases). V was trimmed by 0 bases and J by 1 base, leaving 9 bases between them. The CDR3 runs 15 residues. Germline V gives CDR1 MNHEY, CDR2 SMNVEV (reference sequence). Here the CDR3 reads CASSLSGGANTEAFF. CDR3 coding DNA: TGTGCCAGCAGTTTATCGGGGGGGGCGAACACTGAAGCTTTCTTT.

V gene TRBV30 combines with J gene TRBJ2-1; 8 bases are shared with TRBD2. This CDR3 has 14 amino acids. Germline-derived CDR1 and CDR2 are GTSNPN and SVGIG (reference sequence). With 1 base clipped from V and 4 bases from J, the junction kept 3 bases outside the gene matches. The CDR3 spells CAWSAAGGYNEQFF. The CDR3 bases are TGTGCCTGGAGTGCGGCGGGAGGATACAATGAGCAGTTCTTC. The whole variable domain, remainder taken from reference TRBV30 and TRBJ2-1, is SQTIHQWPATLVQPVGSPLSLECTVEGTSNPNLYWYRQAAGRGLQLLFYSVGIGQISSEVPQNLSASRPQDRQFILSSKKLLLSDSGFYLCAWSAAGGYNEQFFGPGTRLTVL.

In this sample, this clone turned up a few times. The chain carries TRBV27 and TRBJ2-7; 9 nucleotides match TRBD1. Trimming cost V 9 bases and J 2 bases; bases outside gene matches: 11. Germline loops: CDR1 MNHEY, CDR2 SMNVEV (reference sequence). This CDR3 contains 15 residues. The CDR3 region is CASASPGQGTYEQYF. The CDR3 nucleotides are TGTGCCAGTGCGTCCCCGGGACAGGGAACCTACGAGCAGTACTTC.

V gene TRBV6-1 combines with J gene TRBJ2-5; TRBD1 aligns across 12 bases. The CDR3 loop spans 15 amino acids. With V trimmed by 4 bases and J by 5 bases, 5 bases remained unmatched. Per the germline V gene, CDR1 is MNHNS and CDR2 is SASEGT. The CDR3, as DNA: TGTGCCAGCAGTGGGGACAGGGGGCTCCTTGAGACCCAGTACTTC. This sequence encodes CASSGDRGLLETQYF.

The chain is built from TRBV27 and TRBJ2-5; D may be TRBD1 (6 bases). The end of the DNA aligns better with TRBJ2-7, so the J call may be wrong. CDR1 is MNHEY, CDR2 SMNVEV, per germline (reference sequence). CDR3 length: 13 residues. The CDR3 here is CASSLDRFYEQYF. DNA of the CDR3: TGTGCCAGCAGTTTAGACAGGTTCTACGAGCAGTACTTC.

The rearrangement uses TRBV19 and TRBJ1-5, with D hard to call. Germline V gene data show CDR1 as LNHDA and CDR2 as SQIVND (reference sequence). V lost 6 bases and J lost 1, with 22 bases in between. The CDR3 totals 18 residues. In DNA form, the CDR3 reads TGTGCCAGTAGCATCAAGTACCACCTGGGAGGGAGCAATCAGCCCCAGCATTTT. This gives the protein CASSIKYHLGGSNQPQHF. The entire variable domain, with the rest obtained from reference TRBV19 and TRBJ1-5, is as follows: DGGITQSPKYLFRKEGQNVTLSCEQNLNHDAMYWYRQDPGQGLRLIYYSQIVNDFQKGDIAEGYSVSREKKESFPLTVTSAQKNPTAFYLCASSIKYHLGGSNQPQHFGDGTRLSIL.

The chain recombines TRBV18 with TRBJ1-5; D is unclear. The CDR3 totals 17 residues. CDR1 and CDR2 (germline): KGHSH, LQKENI. Trimming removed 4 bases at V and 3 bases at J, with 19 bases between. The CDR3 bases are TGTGCCAGCTCACACATCGGGAAAAAGGGCATCAATCAGCCCCAGCATTTT. It encodes CASSHIGKKGINQPQHF. Full variable domain (rest looked up from reference TRBV18 and TRBJ1-5): NAGVMQNPRHLVRRRGQEARLRCSPMKGHSHVYWYRQLPEEGLKFMVYLQKENIIDESGMPKERFSAEFPKEGPSILRIQQVVRGDSAAYFCASSHIGKKGINQPQHFGDGTRLSIL.